This T cell receptor beta chain was sequenced during a study of T cell changes during pregnancy in multiple sclerosis. The ends lost 3 bases at V and 6 bases at J; junction bases unmatched: 10. Looked up from germline, CDR1 is SGHRS and CDR2 is YFSETQ. This CDR3 spans 17 amino acids. Libraries were prepared by immunoSEQ multiplex PCR; TCRdb keeps only in-frame clonotypes and omits some of them. The sample has under 85,000 clones, 90% to 95% seen once. The clonotype was recovered from a female donor in good health, enrolled as a control in a pregnancy study. The specimen was CD4+ T cells from peripheral blood mononuclear cells, collected in the third trimester of pregnancy. The rearrangement uses TRBV5-1 and TRBJ2-2; 11 bases fit TRBD1. CDR3 in amino acids: CASSSRGQGAIAGELFF. In nucleotides, the CDR3 is TGCGCCAGCAGCTCCCGTGGACAGGGGGCAATCGCCGGGGAGCTGTTTTTT.